Listed below are T cell receptor beta chains from one sample, sequenced in a study of blood T cell repertoires in COVID-19. The repertoire was sequenced with immunoSEQ multiplex PCR; TCRdb's copy has only in-frame clones and lacks some. The top ten hold 3% to 4% of the sample, which has about 150,000 clones, 80% to 90% seen once. The sample consisted of peripheral blood. The receptor source for this set is a man between 65 and 80 years old with acute or convalescent COVID-19. Both conserved end residues are part of each CDR3. The order of the fields is clone size, D gene, CDR3 length, V gene, J gene, CDR3 protein, CDR3 DNA. The D gene is left open where the match is weak. Not all rows give a size; the values are once, few, many and, for expanded clones, a class.

size: -; D: TRBD1; length: 15; V: TRBV28; J: TRBJ2-7; CDR3: CASRMRTGSSYEQYF; DNA: TGTGCCAGCAGGATGAGGACAGGTAGCTCCTACGAGCAGTACTTC
size: -; D: TRBD2; length: 14; V: TRBV29-1; J: TRBJ2-5; CDR3: CSTGGAAFQETQYF; DNA: TGCAGCACGGGGGGTGCGGCGTTTCAAGAGACCCAGTACTTC
size: once; D: -; length: 14; V: TRBV6-5; J: TRBJ1-2; CDR3: CASRDFGGDYGYTF; DNA: TGTGCCAGCAGGGATTTTGGGGGGGACTATGGCTACACCTTC
size: -; D: TRBD1; length: 14; V: TRBV5-1; J: TRBJ1-2; CDR3: CASSNEGAGYGYTF; DNA: TGCGCCAGCAGCAACGAGGGGGCCGGCTATGGCTACACCTTC
size: -; D: TRBD1; length: 15; V: TRBV5-6; J: TRBJ2-7; CDR3: CASSTLGQPRYEQYF; DNA: TGTGCCAGCAGCACGCTGGGACAGCCTAGGTACGAGCAGTACTTC
size: -; D: -; length: 16; V: TRBV7-9; J: TRBJ1-6; CDR3: CASSADRSSYNSPLHF; DNA: TGTGCCAGCAGCGCCGACAGGAGCTCCTATAATTCACCCCTCCACTTT
size: -; D: -; length: 15; V: TRBV27; J: TRBJ2-7; CDR3: CASSLFRGASYEQYF; DNA: TGTGCCAGCAGTTTATTCAGGGGCGCATCCTACGAGCAGTACTTC
size: -; D: TRBD1; length: 13; V: TRBV10-3; J: TRBJ2-7; CDR3: CAISFGQGYEQYF; DNA: TGTGCCATCAGTTTCGGACAGGGATATGAGCAGTACTTC
size: -; D: -; length: 14; V: TRBV7-8; J: TRBJ2-7; CDR3: CASVVGRGLYEQYF; DNA: TGTGCCAGCGTAGTTGGGCGGGGGCTCTACGAGCAGTACTTC
size: -; D: TRBD1; length: 18; V: TRBV5-1; J: TRBJ1-6; CDR3: CASSFGVGGGMFNSPLHF; DNA: TGCGCCAGCAGCTTTGGAGTAGGGGGCGGAATGTTTAATTCACCCCTCCACTTT
size: -; D: -; length: 14; V: TRBV2; J: TRBJ2-2; CDR3: CASSGTANTGELFF; DNA: TGTGCCAGCAGTGGAACAGCGAACACCGGGGAGCTGTTTTTT
size: once; D: -; length: 14; V: TRBV3-1/TRBV3-2; J: TRBJ2-7; CDR3: CASSQVGNSYEQYF; DNA: TGTGCCAGCAGCCAAGTCGGGAACTCCTACGAGCAGTACTTC
size: -; D: -; length: 13; V: TRBV4-2; J: TRBJ1-5; CDR3: CASRGQTNQPQHF; DNA: TGTGCCAGCCGCGGACAGACTAATCAGCCCCAGCATTTT
size: -; D: TRBD2; length: 16; V: TRBV19; J: TRBJ2-3; CDR3: CASKGLAGGSTDTQYF; DNA: TGTGCCAGTAAAGGACTAGCGGGAGGGAGCACAGATACGCAGTATTTT
size: -; D: -; length: 13; V: TRBV10-3; J: TRBJ2-5; CDR3: CAISDGRAETQYF; DNA: TGTGCCATCAGTGACGGCAGGGCAGAGACCCAGTACTTC
size: -; D: -; length: 15; V: TRBV5-1; J: TRBJ1-4; CDR3: CASSPQRGWNEKLFF; DNA: TGCGCCAGCAGCCCCCAGCGGGGTTGGAATGAAAAACTGTTTTTT
size: -; D: TRBD2; length: 16; V: TRBV6-5; J: TRBJ2-6; CDR3: CASSSSGPSGANVLTF; DNA: TGTGCCAGCAGTTCTAGCGGCCCCTCTGGGGCCAACGTCCTGACTTTC
size: -; D: -; length: 12; V: TRBV30; J: TRBJ1-1; CDR3: CAWRSRSTEAFF; DNA: TGTGCCTGGAGGAGCCGGAGCACTGAAGCTTTCTTT
size: -; D: TRBD2; length: 15; V: TRBV7-2; J: TRBJ2-3; CDR3: CASSLESSGRYTQYF; DNA: TGTGCCAGCAGCTTAGAGAGTAGCGGGCGGTATACGCAGTATTTT
size: -; D: -; length: 16; V: TRBV19; J: TRBJ2-1; CDR3: CASSNSAGIDGNEQFF; DNA: TGTGCCAGTAGTAATTCGGCGGGAATCGACGGAAATGAGCAGTTCTTC
size: -; D: -; length: 16; V: TRBV5-5; J: TRBJ2-5; CDR3: CASSLVAEGGEETQYF; DNA: TGTGCCAGCAGCTTGGTCGCGGAGGGAGGTGAGGAGACCCAGTACTTC
size: -; D: TRBD1; length: 17; V: TRBV7-2; J: TRBJ2-2; CDR3: CASSLSGTGGYTGELFF; DNA: TGTGCCAGCAGCTTATCCGGGACAGGGGGCTACACCGGGGAGCTGTTTTTT
size: -; D: TRBD1; length: 16; V: TRBV28; J: TRBJ1-5; CDR3: CASSRILGRGEVSQHF; DNA: TGTGCCAGCAGCCGAATCCTCGGCAGGGGGGAAGTGTCCCAGCATTTT
size: -; D: TRBD1; length: 14; V: TRBV19; J: TRBJ1-1; CDR3: CASSMNGDRAKAFF; DNA: TGTGCCAGTAGTATGAACGGGGACAGGGCAAAAGCTTTCTTT
size: -; D: -; length: 16; V: TRBV4-2; J: TRBJ2-2; CDR3: CASSHPLLIDTGELFF; DNA: TGTGCCAGCAGCCATCCTCTACTTATTGACACCGGGGAGCTGTTTTTT